This T cell receptor (beta chain) was captured in a study of T-cell reconstitution after alpha-beta-depleted transplantation in children. Preparation of the TCRbeta library was carried out with unique molecular identifiers. MiXCR, run by TCRdb on the PCR reads, gives a single entry per CDR3 protein. The sample consists of about 600,000 distinct CDR3 sequences, 10% to 15% of them appearing once. In the case of this clonotype: Its specificity is unknown.

Study-level points and caveats: Several hundred expanded graft clones reportedly supplied alpha-beta T cells about two months after transplant. One year post-transplant, T-cell counts and diversity were largely derived from T cells produced anew.

The CDR3 length is 17 residues. Germline V gives CDR1 SGHRS, CDR2 YFSETQ. V lost 0 bases to trimming and J lost 2 bases; unmatched junction nucleotides: 10. The sequence came from a male patient younger than 18 who had a stem cell transplant for acute myeloid leukemia, so the T cells may come from the graft donor. This material consisted of PBMCs, mostly from graft donor cells, taken 360 days after TCRalphabeta/CD19-depleted stem cell transplant. The chain carries TRBV5-1 and TRBJ2-7, with 8 bases aligning to TRBD2. CDR3 in DNA: TGCGCCAGCAGCTTGGCCTTAAGGGTAGCGGGGACCTACGAGCAGTACTTC. Translated, it gives CASSLALRVAGTYEQYF.